A selection of T cell receptor beta chains follows, all from one sample in a study of blood T cell repertoires in COVID-19. Assay: immunoSEQ multiplex PCR; the TCRdb copy retains only in-frame clones and omits some. The sample consists of roughly 100,000 clones, approximately 85% of them appearing once. Sequenced input: peripheral blood. The receptor set was obtained from a man between 60 and 75 years old with acute or convalescent COVID-19. Both conserved end residues are part of each CDR3. A D gene is named only where the DNA matches it firmly. Expanded clones are given a class, and other clones once, few, many or no size at all.

D gene: TRBD2
J gene: TRBJ2-1
clone size: .
V gene: TRBV4-2
CDR3 DNA: TGTGCCAGCAGCCAAGATGCCCAGCGGGGGACGCATGAGCAGTTCTTC
CDR3 protein: CASSQDAQRGTHEQFF

D gene: TRBD1
J gene: TRBJ1-4
clone size: .
V gene: TRBV19
CDR3 DNA: TGTGCCAGTAGGGGACAGGCTAATGAAAAACTGTTTTTT
CDR3 protein: CASRGQANEKLFF

D gene: TRBD1
J gene: TRBJ1-5
clone size: once
V gene: TRBV3-1/TRBV3-2
CDR3 DNA: TGTGCCAGCAGCCAAGGTCAGACAGGGCTAAGGGCTCAGCCCCAGCATTTT
CDR3 protein: CASSQGQTGLRAQPQHF

D gene: .
J gene: TRBJ2-7
clone size: .
V gene: TRBV7-2
CDR3 DNA: TGTGCCACCTCGACTCGTAACTCCTACGAGCAGTACTTC
CDR3 protein: CATSTRNSYEQYF

D gene: TRBD1
J gene: TRBJ1-2
clone size: .
V gene: TRBV6-1
CDR3 DNA: TGTGCCAGCAGTGACCCTGGGACAGGGGACTATGGCTACACCTTC
CDR3 protein: CASSDPGTGDYGYTF

D gene: TRBD2
J gene: TRBJ2-2
clone size: .
V gene: TRBV3-1/TRBV3-2
CDR3 DNA: TGTGCCAGCAGCCAAGGTCAAAGACTACTAGCGGGGGGGACCGGGGAGCTGTTTTTT
CDR3 protein: CASSQGQRLLAGGTGELFF

D gene: .
J gene: TRBJ2-1
clone size: .
V gene: TRBV6-5
CDR3 DNA: TGTGCCAGCAGTTACTCCCCACAGACCTACAATGAGCAGTTCTTC
CDR3 protein: CASSYSPQTYNEQFF

D gene: TRBD2
J gene: TRBJ2-1
clone size: once
V gene: TRBV7-9
CDR3 DNA: TGTGCCAGCAGCTTAAGGACTAGGAACCCCTACAATGAGCAGTTCTTC
CDR3 protein: CASSLRTRNPYNEQFF

D gene: TRBD1
J gene: TRBJ1-5
clone size: .
V gene: TRBV5-1
CDR3 DNA: TGCGCCAGCAGCTTAACCGGGACAGGCGGGCAGCCCCAGCATTTT
CDR3 protein: CASSLTGTGGQPQHF

D gene: .
J gene: TRBJ2-7
clone size: .
V gene: TRBV7-2
CDR3 DNA: TGTGCCAGCAGCTTACCCGCATTGGAGAAGTACTTC
CDR3 protein: CASSLPALEKYF

D gene: .
J gene: TRBJ1-5
clone size: .
V gene: TRBV3-1/TRBV3-2
CDR3 DNA: TGTGCCAGCAGTCAGATGCCTAATCAGCCCCAGCATTTT
CDR3 protein: CASSQMPNQPQHF

D gene: .
J gene: TRBJ1-2
clone size: .
V gene: TRBV19
CDR3 DNA: TGTGCCAGTAGTGCAGACAGAGACGCGGGCTACACCTTC
CDR3 protein: CASSADRDAGYTF